This section outlines one T cell receptor beta chain sequence together with its context. The antigen is undetermined. These data are taken from a study of T-cell reconstitution after alpha-beta-depleted transplantation in children. Whole-study findings and limits: There were reportedly several hundred expanded graft clones from which alpha-beta T cells came about two months after transplant. At one year after transplant, newly produced T cells mostly accounted for T-cell counts and diversity. Some patients' high day-60 TCRbeta diversity was traced to surviving recipient T cells and thymic progenitors.

CDR3 length equals 13 residues. Construction of the TCRbeta library involved unique molecular identifiers. TCRdb fed the PCR reads into MiXCR, producing one record per CDR3 protein. The table includes approximately 630,000 distinct CDR3 sequences, roughly 13% detected once. This TCR derives from a girl aged 2 to 10 with congenital amegakaryocytic thrombocytopenia, due to receive a stem cell transplant. V usage is TRBV21-1 and J usage is TRBJ1-1. TRBV21-1 is a recognized pseudogene. The source was PBMCs, collected before TCRalphabeta/CD19-depleted stem cell transplant. Here the CDR3 DNA reads TGTGCCAGCAGCAAGAAAGAAGGGAATGAAGCTTTCTTT. Amino acid sequence: CASSKKEGNEAFF.